This TCR beta chain stems from a study of shared clonotypes between healthy human individuals. Donors comprised healthy HIV-negative adults lacking recent acute infections or vaccinations. Using immunoSEQ multiplex PCR, the repertoire was profiled, and TCRdb retains in-frame clones only, with some absent. Here the sample spans 2.3 million or so clones, over 85% being singletons. Germline V gene lookup returns CDR1 SNHLY and CDR2 FYNNEI. CDR3 length: 11 amino acids. Turning to this clone: An end of the junction does not agree with germline; a read error may underlie this.

V gene TRBV2 combines with J gene TRBJ2-1; D unresolved. Sequenced input: naive CD4+ T cells from PBMCs. The subset is: CD45RA+ positively selected. The TCR originated in a man younger than 30 in good health. Some clones in this sample may be carry-over from other donors' samples. The CDR3 region is CASSEYSEQFF. The CDR3 bases are TGTGCCAGCAGTGAGTACAGTGAGCAGTTCTTC.